These 28 T cell receptor beta chains were all obtained from the same sample, sequenced in a study of T cell changes during pregnancy in multiple sclerosis. Measured with immunoSEQ multiplex PCR; TCRdb has only the in-frame clones, and not every one. The sample yields about 39,000 clones, 90% to 95% seen once. The sequencing here drew on CD4+ T cells from peripheral blood mononuclear cells, taken after pregnancy. The source of these receptors is a female donor with multiple sclerosis, enrolled in a pregnancy study.

V and J are TRBV14 and TRBJ1-2; TRBD1 matches 8 bases. Germline CDR1 SGHDN, CDR2 FVKESK. The J segment lost 7 bases and the V segment lost 3 bases, leaving 7 bases of the junction unmatched. The CDR3 covers 14 residues. In DNA form, the CDR3 reads TGTGCCAGCAGCCATCTTTCAGGGGGCCGTGGCTACACCTTC. Its protein product is CASSHLSGGRGYTF.

V and J are TRBV9 and TRBJ2-7; the D is unclear. The length of the CDR3 is 13 residues. The germline CDR1 and CDR2 sequences are SGDLS and YYNGEE. V lost 1 base and J 6 bases, leaving 11 bases between the germline ends. The CDR3 nucleotides are TGTGCCAGCAGCGTACGAACCTCCAGCGAGCAGTACTTC. Protein sequence: CASSVRTSSEQYF.

The gene calls are TRBV5-6 and TRBJ2-1, with TRBD2 identical over 16 bases. V shed 1 base and J 2 bases; nucleotides not matched to a gene: 3. This CDR3 has 18 amino acids. Germline assignment: CDR1 SGHDT and CDR2 YYEEEE. CDR3 sequence: CASSLRGTSGGAYNEQFF. CDR3 sequence (DNA): TGTGCCAGCAGCTTGAGGGGGACTAGCGGGGGGGCCTACAATGAGCAGTTCTTC.

The chain uses TRBV14 and TRBJ2-6; a weak D match, TRBD1 (5 bases). Germline CDR1 reads SGHDN; CDR2 reads FVKESK. With 0 bases removed from V and 3 bases from J, the gap between germline ends came to 9 bases. CDR3 length: 16 amino acids. CDR3 residues: CASSQEKGFGANVLTF. For the CDR3, the DNA is TGTGCCAGCAGCCAAGAGAAGGGGTTTGGGGCCAACGTCCTGACTTTC.

This chain connects TRBV6-5 to TRBJ2-1; weak D call: TRBD2 (6 bases). V was pared by 5 bases and J by 7 bases, with 15 bases between. CDR1 is MNHEY and CDR2 is SVGAGI in the germline V gene. The CDR3 covers 14 residues. The CDR3 loop reads CASSTRRGGNEQFF. DNA for the CDR3: TGTGCCAGCAGTACCCGACGTGGAGGGAATGAGCAGTTCTTC.

The rearrangement links TRBV9 to TRBJ2-2, with D maybe TRBD2 (6 bases). The CDR3 has 16 amino acids. Germline CDR1 SGDLS, CDR2 YYNGEE. Deletions cut 3 bases from V and 4 bases from J, with 16 bases between. This CDR3 reads CASSARRDSGTGELFF. The CDR3 DNA sequence: TGTGCCAGCAGCGCCCGGCGGGATTCGGGCACCGGGGAGCTGTTTTTT.

This clone was counted only a few times. The rearrangement links TRBV7-2 to TRBJ1-3, with a weak D call TRBD1 (6 bases). The CDR3 consists of 15 residues. The germline CDR1 and CDR2 sequences are SGHTA and FQGNSA. The germline V and J ends were trimmed by 2 bases and 4 bases, with 12 bases remaining between them. DNA of the CDR3: TGTGCCAGCAGCTTAACCGCGGGGGCGGGAAACACCATATATTTT. Its translation is CASSLTAGAGNTIYF.

The chain joins TRBV6-5 to TRBJ2-3; weak D call: TRBD2 (6 bases). This CDR3 is 15 amino acids long. From germline, CDR1 is MNHEY and CDR2 SVGAGI. V shed 1 base and J shed 6 bases, with 14 bases lying between them. This chain's CDR3 is CASSYWAGKDDTQYF. The CDR3 nucleotides are TGTGCCAGCAGTTACTGGGCGGGGAAAGACGATACGCAGTATTTT.

In DNA, the CDR3 is TGTGCCAGCAGCTTGGTTAGGGGAAGAGCTTTCTTT. Encoded protein: CASSLVRGRAFF. The rearrangement uses TRBV5-6 and TRBJ1-1; weak D call: TRBD1 (5 bases). Germline CDR1 SGHDT, CDR2 YYEEEE. There are 12 residues in the CDR3. Trimming removed 0 bases from V and 10 bases from J, with 10 bases in between.

This clone appeared once. The chain uses TRBV5-1 and TRBJ1-2; the D is unclear. The CDR3 consists of 14 residues. V was cut by 4 bases and J by 1 base, with 11 bases left in between. The germline V gene encodes CDR1 SGHRS and CDR2 YFSETQ. For the CDR3, the DNA is TGCGCCAGCAGCCCGGACTCATATAACTATGGCTACACCTTC. Translation gives CASSPDSYNYGYTF. The complete variable domain, with remaining parts taken from reference TRBV5-1 and TRBJ1-2, reads KAGVTQTPRYLIKTRGQQVTLSCSPISGHRSVSWYQQTPGQGLQFLFEYFSETQRNKGNFPGRFSGRQFSNSRSEMNVSTLELGDSALYLCASSPDSYNYGYTFGSGTRLTVV.

The chain recombines TRBV2 with TRBJ2-1; 7 nucleotides line up with TRBD2. Trimming removed 6 bases from V and 10 bases from J; junction bases left unmatched: 15. This CDR3 contains 15 residues. The V gene's germline CDR1 is SNHLY and CDR2 FYNNEI. This CDR3 is CASSLAGTDGGEQFF. The CDR3 coding sequence is TGTGCCAGCAGCCTTGCCGGGACTGACGGGGGGGAGCAGTTCTTC.

The rearrangement joins TRBV18 to TRBJ2-2, with no clear D. The CDR3 has 14 amino acids. Germline values: CDR1 KGHSH, CDR2 LQKENI. Trimming removed 3 bases at V and 3 bases at J, with 8 bases between. The CDR3 is CASSPQFDTGELFF. CDR3 coding DNA: TGTGCCAGCTCACCTCAGTTTGACACCGGGGAGCTGTTTTTT.

The chain carries TRBV18 and TRBJ2-7, with D possibly TRBD2 on 5 matching bases. CDR1 is KGHSH and CDR2 is LQKENI in the germline V gene. This CDR3 comprises 16 residues. V lost 2 bases and J 6 bases, leaving 20 bases between the germline ends. The CDR3 DNA sequence: TGTGCCAGCTCACCAATGCCGGCTAGCCCCCTGGGCGAGCAGTACTTC. The encoded protein is CASSPMPASPLGEQYF.

V gene TRBV5-4 combines with J gene TRBJ1-1; D unclear. Per germline, CDR1 SGHNT and CDR2 YYREEE (reference sequence). V gave up 2 bases and J gave up 5 bases, with 16 bases separating them. The CDR3 is 15 amino acids. CDR3 sequence: CASSFEVLTGTEAFF. CDR3 in DNA: TGTGCCAGCAGCTTTGAGGTCCTAACGGGGACTGAAGCTTTCTTT.

This chain joins TRBV5-1 and TRBJ1-4, with a tentative D call TRBD1 (6 bases). Trimming pared 5 bases from V and 5 bases from J, leaving 13 bases between. Germline V gives CDR1 SGHRS, CDR2 YFSETQ. The CDR3 runs to 14 residues. In nucleotides, the CDR3 is TGCGCCAGCAGGGTACAGGGTGAGAATGAAAAACTGTTTTTT. Translation gives CASRVQGENEKLFF.

V gene TRBV6-6 combines with J gene TRBJ2-7; a weak D match, TRBD2 (7 bases). This CDR3 has 14 residues. Trimming pared 6 bases from V and 2 bases from J, leaving 14 bases between. Germline assignment: CDR1 MNHNY and CDR2 SVGAGI (reference sequence). This CDR3 reads CASSPLGGPYEQYF. The DNA for the CDR3 is TGTGCCAGCAGCCCCCTGGGGGGGCCCTACGAGCAGTACTTC.

The genes are TRBV30 and TRBJ2-2, with a weak D call TRBD2 (7 bases). Germline values: CDR1 GTSNPN, CDR2 SVGIG (reference sequence). Trimming pared 8 bases from V and 5 bases from J, leaving 18 bases between. CDR3 size: 14 residues. This CDR3 is CASKGGGSTGELFF. CDR3 in DNA: TGTGCCAGTAAAGGGGGGGGGTCGACCGGGGAGCTGTTTTTT.

The gene calls are TRBV21-1 and TRBJ1-2; no check of the table's D call, TRBD1, against the DNA was made. TRBV21-1 counts as a pseudogene. The CDR3 runs to 18 residues. DNA for the CDR3: TGTGCCAGCAGCATCCTTAGGTCGGACAGGGGTGGTAACTATGGCTACACCTTC. Protein sequence: CASSILRSDRGGNYGYTF.

CDR3 region: CASSWGGSTEAFF. For the CDR3, the DNA is TGTGCCAGCAGCTGGGGCGGGAGCACTGAAGCTTTCTTT. The rearrangement uses TRBV11-2 and TRBJ1-1; perhaps TRBD1 as D (5 bases). In germline, CDR1 is SGHAT, CDR2 FQNNGV. This CDR3 region has 13 residues. V shed 4 bases and J shed 4 bases, with 10 bases lying between them. The whole variable domain, filled in from reference TRBV11-2 and TRBJ1-1, reads EAGVAQSPRYKIIEKRQSVAFWCNPISGHATLYWYQQILGQGPKLLIQFQNNGVVDDSQLPKDRFSAERLKGVDSTLKIQPAKLEDSAVYLCASSWGGSTEAFFGQGTRLTVV.

The chain joins TRBV2 to TRBJ2-2, with D perhaps TRBD2 (5 bases). This CDR3 comprises 14 residues. V was shortened by 7 bases and J by 2 bases, with 11 bases between the two germline ends. CDR1 is SNHLY, CDR2 FYNNEI, per germline. The CDR3 DNA reads as TGTGCCAGCAAGAGGACGGGAAACACCGGGGAGCTGTTTTTT. This gives the protein CASKRTGNTGELFF.

The chain employs TRBV7-8 and TRBJ2-7; 9 nucleotides agree with TRBD1. This CDR3 has 16 amino acids. The V gene's germline CDR1 is SGHVS and CDR2 FQNEAQ. The trim removed 4 bases at V and 1 base at J, leaving 8 bases unmatched. For the CDR3, the DNA is TGTGCCAGCAGCTCGGGACAGGGACAGGTTTCCTACGAGCAGTACTTC. As protein: CASSSGQGQVSYEQYF.

This clone was observed a single time. The rearrangement uses TRBV13 and TRBJ2-5, with TRBD1 identical over 9 bases. The germline gives CDR1 PRHDT, CDR2 FYEKMQ (reference sequence). Trimming removed 2 bases from V and 5 bases from J; junction bases left unmatched: 6. CDR3 length equals 15 residues. The CDR3 nucleotides read TGTGCCAGCAGCTTAACCGGGACAGGGTTCGAGACCCAGTACTTC. This codes for CASSLTGTGFETQYF.

The chain carries TRBV7-9 and TRBJ2-5; D is possibly TRBD1 (6 bases). CDR3 size: 19 residues. Per germline, CDR1 SEHNR and CDR2 FQNEAQ (reference sequence). Trimming shortened V by 7 bases and J by 5 bases, and 32 bases separated the two germline ends. CDR3 DNA: TGTGCCAGCACCCCCGCGCGACAGGTTTGGTGGGGGCGGGTCGAGACCCAGTACTTC. Protein: CASTPARQVWWGRVETQYF.

The genes are TRBV5-1 and TRBJ2-5; D not resolved. The V and J ends lost 1 base and 4 bases respectively, with 5 bases between them. CDR3 length: 12 amino acids. Germline-derived CDR1 and CDR2 are SGHRS and YFSETQ. CDR3 coding DNA: TGCGCCAGCAGCTTGAGGAGAGAGACCCAGTACTTC. Amino acid sequence: CASSLRRETQYF.

The rearrangement links TRBV7-3 to TRBJ1-1; D is perhaps TRBD1 (6 bases). The CDR3 spans 13 residues. V lost 5 bases and J lost 4, with 11 bases in between. Per germline, CDR1 SGHTA and CDR2 FQGTGA. CDR3 residues: CASSPQGSTEAFF. CDR3 in DNA: TGTGCCAGCAGCCCGCAGGGGTCCACTGAAGCTTTCTTT.

Only one count was recorded for this clone. V usage is TRBV5-1 and J usage is TRBJ2-1, with D maybe TRBD2 (5 bases). Trimming removed 3 bases at V and 9 bases at J, with 13 bases between. CDR3 length: 13 residues. CDR1 is SGHRS and CDR2 is YFSETQ in the germline V gene. CDR3 DNA: TGCGCCAGCAGCTCGGACGTCGGAGGTGAGCAGTTCTTC. Protein: CASSSDVGGEQFF.

The V gene is TRBV6-5, the J gene TRBJ1-2, with 7 bases identical to TRBD1. V lost 8 bases and J lost 4; bases outside the gene matches: 4. CDR1 is MNHEY, CDR2 SVGAGI, per germline. The CDR3 extends over 12 amino acids. The CDR3 DNA sequence: TGTGCCAGCGCACAGGGGTTCTATGGCTACACCTTC. This encodes CASAQGFYGYTF.

The chain joins TRBV6-6 to TRBJ1-1, with unresolved D. This CDR3 has 14 amino acids. The V gene's germline CDR1 is MNHNY and CDR2 SVGAGI (reference sequence). The ends were cut back, 0 bases at V and 0 bases at J, with 5 bases in the middle. CDR3 coding DNA: TGTGCCAGCAGTTACTCCGAGGTGAACACTGAAGCTTTCTTT. Translation gives CASSYSEVNTEAFF.